This is a list of T cell receptor beta chains from one sample in a study of CD8 T cells in ankylosing spondylitis. TCRdb re-called the 5' RACE reads with MiXCR, one entry per CDR3 protein. The sample carries around 890,000 distinct CDR3 sequences, about 12% recorded once. The sample taken for sequencing was blood, either unsorted or a sorted T cell fraction (not recorded which). These receptors came from a male donor with ankylosing spondylitis. CDR3s include the opening cysteine and the closing phenylalanine or tryptophan. The D gene is left open where the match is weak. Clone size, where shown, is once, few, many, or a class for clones that have expanded.

v_call	d_call	clone_size	j_call	cdr3_nt	cdr3_aa
TRBV28	TRBD2	NA	TRBJ2-7	TGTGCCAGCAGTTTGAGCGGGGAGGACGAGCAGTACTTC	CASSLSGEDEQYF
TRBV20-1	TRBD1	NA	TRBJ1-2	TGCAGTGTTCCGGGACAGGGTGGTGGCTACACCTTC	CSVPGQGGGYTF
TRBV20-1	NA	NA	TRBJ2-2	TGCAGTGCTAGATTCGGGATAGGGAACACCGGGGAGCTGTTTTTT	CSARFGIGNTGELFF
TRBV24-1	NA	NA	TRBJ2-7	TGTGCCACCAGTGACACATGGGCCTACGAGCAGTACTTC	CATSDTWAYEQYF
TRBV6-1	TRBD2	few	TRBJ2-3	TGTGCCAGCAGTGACCTACTAGCGGGGGGCACAGATACGCAGTATTTT	CASSDLLAGGTDTQYF
TRBV3-1	TRBD1	many	TRBJ1-2	TGTGCCAGCAGCCAAGAGGTCAGGGGGCTCTATGGCTACACCTTC	CASSQEVRGLYGYTF
TRBV10-3	TRBD1	few	TRBJ2-5	TGTGCCATCAGTGTGGACAGGGGAGGGGAGACCCAGTACTTC	CAISVDRGGETQYF
TRBV12-3/TRBV12-4	NA	many	TRBJ2-7	TGTGCCAGCAGTTTTTTGACGACCTACGAGCAGTACTTC	CASSFLTTYEQYF
TRBV10-3	TRBD1	many	TRBJ1-4	TGTGCCATCAGTGAGGAGAAGGGGGCGCGGGAAAAACTGTTTTTT	CAISEEKGAREKLFF
TRBV3-1	NA	NA	TRBJ1-2	TGTGCCAGCAGCCCCCAAGGTCGCACCGCGGGCTACACCTTC	CASSPQGRTAGYTF
TRBV6-1	NA	many	TRBJ2-6	TGTGCCAGCAAGGGTACTGGGGCCAACGTCCTGACTTTC	CASKGTGANVLTF
TRBV12-3/TRBV12-4	NA	NA	TRBJ2-7	TGTGCCAGCAGCCTTTTCTCCGACGAGCAGTACTTC	CASSLFSDEQYF
TRBV20-1	NA	NA	TRBJ1-2	TGCAGTGCTAGAGTGAGGGTAAACTATGGCTACACCTTC	CSARVRVNYGYTF
TRBV29-1	NA	few	TRBJ1-1	TGCAGCGTTTTGGGCAGTGCCATGAACACTGAAGCTTTCTTT	CSVLGSAMNTEAFF
TRBV20-1	TRBD2	NA	TRBJ2-7	TGCAGCCCTATTACTAGCGGAACCTACGAGCAGTACTTC	CSPITSGTYEQYF
TRBV12-3/TRBV12-4	TRBD2	NA	TRBJ2-7	TGTGCCAGCAGTTTAAGCCTAGCGGGAGCCTACTCCTACGAGCAGTACTTC	CASSLSLAGAYSYEQYF
TRBV5-6	NA	few	TRBJ2-3	TGTGCCAGCAGCTTGTGGGGGGGCACAGATACGCAGTATTTT	CASSLWGGTDTQYF
TRBV5-4	NA	few	TRBJ2-3	TGTGCCAGCAGCCCCAACTCGGGGGCAGATACGCAGTATTTT	CASSPNSGADTQYF
TRBV4-2	TRBD2	few	TRBJ2-7	TGTGCCAGCAGCGACGTTCCGGACGCCGCGACTAGCGGGGGTTACTCCTACGAGCAGTACTTC	CASSDVPDAATSGGYSYEQYF
TRBV7-6	TRBD1	NA	TRBJ2-7	TGTGCCAGCAGCACGGACAGGGGCAGCTCCTACGAGCAGTACTTC	CASSTDRGSSYEQYF
TRBV12-3/TRBV12-4	NA	NA	TRBJ1-2	TGTGCCAGCAGTTTAGGGTCCAGGGGTTGGGGTGGCTACACCTTC	CASSLGSRGWGGYTF
TRBV29-1	TRBD1	many	TRBJ2-7	TGCAGCGCCATCCGGGACAGCGGATACGAGCAGTACTTC	CSAIRDSGYEQYF
TRBV20-1	NA	NA	TRBJ2-1	TGCAGTGCTAGTACAGGTGCAGGGCCCTACAATGAGCAGTTCTTC	CSASTGAGPYNEQFF
TRBV20-1	TRBD1	NA	TRBJ1-2	TGCAGTGCCACTTCGACAGGGGGAGCCTATGGCTACACCTTC	CSATSTGGAYGYTF
TRBV7-2	NA	many	TRBJ2-7	TGTGCCAGCAGCTTAGACCGCAAGTATAAGCAGTACTTC	CASSLDRKYKQYF
TRBV5-1	NA	NA	TRBJ1-2	TGCGCCAGCACCCCGGACGGGAGCTATGGCTACACCTTC	CASTPDGSYGYTF
TRBV7-3	NA	NA	TRBJ2-1	TGTGCCAGCAGCATCCCAGGGGCGAGCTCCTACAATGAGCAGTTCTTC	CASSIPGASSYNEQFF
TRBV20-1	TRBD2	NA	TRBJ2-3	TGCTGTGCTAGGGACATTCAACTAGCGGCTAGCACAGATACGCAGTATTTT	CCARDIQLAASTDTQYF
TRBV5-6	TRBD1	NA	TRBJ2-1	TGTTCCAGCAGCAGGGGGACCGCCACTTCCTACAATGAGCAGTTCTTC	CSSSRGTATSYNEQFF